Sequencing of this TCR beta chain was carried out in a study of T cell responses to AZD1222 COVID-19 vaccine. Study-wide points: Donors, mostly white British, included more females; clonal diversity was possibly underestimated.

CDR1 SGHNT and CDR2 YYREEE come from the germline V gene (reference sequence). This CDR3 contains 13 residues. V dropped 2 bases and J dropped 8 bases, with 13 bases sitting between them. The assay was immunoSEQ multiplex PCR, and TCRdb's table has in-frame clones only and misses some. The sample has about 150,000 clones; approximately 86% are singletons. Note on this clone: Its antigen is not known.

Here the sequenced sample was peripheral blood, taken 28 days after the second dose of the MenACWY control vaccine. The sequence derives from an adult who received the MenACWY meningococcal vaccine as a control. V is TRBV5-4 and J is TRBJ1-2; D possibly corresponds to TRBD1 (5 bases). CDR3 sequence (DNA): TGTGCCAGCAGCTTTACCGGGACGGGCGGCTACACCTTC. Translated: CASSFTGTGGYTF.